This TCR beta chain was retrieved from a study of CD8 T cells in ankylosing spondylitis. The CDR3 extends over 15 amino acids. The ends were cut back, 2 bases at V and 0 bases at J, with 8 bases in the middle. MiXCR, run by TCRdb on the 5' RACE reads, gives a single entry per CDR3 protein. Here the sample spans approximately 290,000 distinct CDR3 sequences, 20% being singletons. This clonotype showed up just a few times. Input material: blood, either unsorted or a sorted T cell fraction (not recorded which). The gene calls are TRBV12-3 or TRBV12-4 and TRBJ1-3; no clear D gene. The TCR was taken from a female donor with ankylosing spondylitis or in good health (not recorded which). The CDR3 nucleotides read TGTGCCAGCAGTTTAAGGCCAGCCTCTGGAAACACCATATATTTT. Translation: CASSLRPASGNTIYF.